This T cell receptor beta chain comes out of a study of cytomegalovirus exposure and HLA in healthy donors. To note about this clone: What it binds is unknown.

PCR employed 60 Vbeta and 13 Jbeta primers. TCRdb's copy holds only in-frame clones and misses some; the assay was immunoSEQ multiplex PCR. There are around 120,000 clones in the sample; over 75% occur only once, and about 1.5% lies in the top ten. CDR1 is MNHEY and CDR2 is SMNVEV in the germline V gene (reference sequence). CDR3 length: 12 amino acids. V lost 3 bases and J 9 bases, leaving 6 bases between the germline ends. Study-wide findings and caveats: Several of the most significant clusters were apparently associated with common viral pathogens in a later analysis. Confirmation in vitro established that a few CMV-associated chains were specific for CMV antigens.

The chain is built from TRBV27 and TRBJ1-6; possibly TRBD1 for D (5 bases). This TCR was recovered from a boy between 10 and 17 years old in good health and CMV-seronegative. The sequenced sample consisted of PBMCs. CDR3 bases: TGTGCCAGCAGTTTCAGGGCTTCACCCCTCCACTTT. Translation: CASSFRASPLHF.